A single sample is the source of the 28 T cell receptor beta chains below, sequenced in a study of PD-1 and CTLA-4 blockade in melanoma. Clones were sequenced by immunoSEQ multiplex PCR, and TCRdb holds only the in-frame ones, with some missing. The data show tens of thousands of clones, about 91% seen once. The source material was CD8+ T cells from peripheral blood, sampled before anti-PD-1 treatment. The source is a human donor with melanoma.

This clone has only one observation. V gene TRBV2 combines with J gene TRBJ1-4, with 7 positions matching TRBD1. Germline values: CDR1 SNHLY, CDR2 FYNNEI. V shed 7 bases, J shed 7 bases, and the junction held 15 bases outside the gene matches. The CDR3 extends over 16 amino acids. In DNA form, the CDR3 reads TGTGCCAGCACCGGAGGGGTCGGACAGGAGCTTGAAAAACTGTTTTTT. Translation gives CASTGGVGQELEKLFF.

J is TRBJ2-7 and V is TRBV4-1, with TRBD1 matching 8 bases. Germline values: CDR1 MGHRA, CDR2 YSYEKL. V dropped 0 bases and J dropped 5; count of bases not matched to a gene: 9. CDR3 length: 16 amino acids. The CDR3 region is CASSQEEGRGLDEQYF. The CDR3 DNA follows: TGCGCCAGCAGCCAAGAGGAGGGCAGGGGGCTTGACGAGCAGTACTTC.

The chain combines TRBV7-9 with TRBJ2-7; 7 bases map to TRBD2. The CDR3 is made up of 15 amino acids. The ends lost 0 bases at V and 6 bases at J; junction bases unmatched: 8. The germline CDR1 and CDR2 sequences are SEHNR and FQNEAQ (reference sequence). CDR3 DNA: TGTGCCAGCAGCTTAGCGCCCGGCGGGGGAGCCGAGCAGTACTTC. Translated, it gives CASSLAPGGGAEQYF.

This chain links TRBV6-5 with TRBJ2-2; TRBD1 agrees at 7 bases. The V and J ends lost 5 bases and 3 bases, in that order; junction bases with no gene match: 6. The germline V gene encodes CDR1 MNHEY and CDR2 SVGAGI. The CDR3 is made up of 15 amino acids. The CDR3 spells CASSPRDSYTGELFF. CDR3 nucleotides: TGTGCCAGCAGTCCTAGGGACAGTTACACCGGGGAGCTGTTTTTT.

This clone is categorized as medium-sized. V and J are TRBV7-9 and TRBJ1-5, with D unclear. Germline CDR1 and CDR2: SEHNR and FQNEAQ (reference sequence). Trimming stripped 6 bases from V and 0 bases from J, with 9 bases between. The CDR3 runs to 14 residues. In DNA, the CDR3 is TGTGCCAGCAGTTCCTACAATAGCAATCAGCCCCAGCATTTT. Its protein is CASSSYNSNQPQHF. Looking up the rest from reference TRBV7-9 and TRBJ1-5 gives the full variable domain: DTGVSQNPRHKITKRGQNVTFRCDPISEHNRLYWYRQTLGQGPEFLTYFQNEAQLEKSRLLSDRFSAERPKGSFSTLEIQRTEQGDSAMYLCASSSYNSNQPQHFGDGTRLSIL.

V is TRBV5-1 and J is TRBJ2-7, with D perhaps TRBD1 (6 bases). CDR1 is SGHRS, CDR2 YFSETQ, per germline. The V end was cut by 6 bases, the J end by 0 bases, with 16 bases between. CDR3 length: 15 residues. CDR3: CASTPQGPSSYEQYF. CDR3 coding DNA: TGCGCCAGCACTCCACAGGGCCCGAGCTCCTACGAGCAGTACTTC.

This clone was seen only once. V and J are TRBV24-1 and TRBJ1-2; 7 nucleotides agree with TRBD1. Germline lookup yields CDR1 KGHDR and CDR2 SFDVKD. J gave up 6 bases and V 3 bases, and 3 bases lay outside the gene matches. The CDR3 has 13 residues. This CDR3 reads CATSDPGTDGYTF. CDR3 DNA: TGTGCCACCAGTGATCCTGGGACAGATGGCTACACCTTC.

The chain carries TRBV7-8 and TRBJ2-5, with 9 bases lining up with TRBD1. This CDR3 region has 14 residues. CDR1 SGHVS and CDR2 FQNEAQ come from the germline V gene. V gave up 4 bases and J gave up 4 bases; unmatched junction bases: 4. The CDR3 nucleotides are TGTGCCAGCAGCTCACACAGGGGGCTAGAGACCCAGTACTTC. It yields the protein CASSSHRGLETQYF. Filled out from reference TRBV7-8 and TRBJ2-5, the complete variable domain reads GAGVSQSPRYKVAKRGQDVALRCDPISGHVSLFWYQQALGQGPEFLTYFQNEAQLDKSGLPSDRFFAERPEGSVSTLKIQRTQQEDSAVYLCASSSHRGLETQYFGPGTRLLVL.

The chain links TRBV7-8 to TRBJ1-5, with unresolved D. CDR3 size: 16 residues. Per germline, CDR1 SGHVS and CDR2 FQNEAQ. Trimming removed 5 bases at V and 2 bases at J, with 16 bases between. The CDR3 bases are TGTGCCAGCAGCGGGCTCAGAGCTAGCGGCAATCAGCCCCAGCATTTT. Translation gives CASSGLRASGNQPQHF.

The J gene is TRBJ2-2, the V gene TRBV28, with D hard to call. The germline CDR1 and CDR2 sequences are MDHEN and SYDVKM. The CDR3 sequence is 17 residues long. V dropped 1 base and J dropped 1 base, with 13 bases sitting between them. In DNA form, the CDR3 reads TGTGCCAGCAGTTTATCGGGCCGTGAAATGAACACCGGGGAGCTGTTTTTT. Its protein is CASSLSGREMNTGELFF.

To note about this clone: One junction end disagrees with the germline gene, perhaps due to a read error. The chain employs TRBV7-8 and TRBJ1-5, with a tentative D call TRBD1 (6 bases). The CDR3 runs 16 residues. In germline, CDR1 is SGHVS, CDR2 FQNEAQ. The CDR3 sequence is CASSLAGTKRNQPQHF. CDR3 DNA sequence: TGTGCCAGCAGCCTAGCGGGGACAAAGAGGAATCAGCCCCAGCATTTT.

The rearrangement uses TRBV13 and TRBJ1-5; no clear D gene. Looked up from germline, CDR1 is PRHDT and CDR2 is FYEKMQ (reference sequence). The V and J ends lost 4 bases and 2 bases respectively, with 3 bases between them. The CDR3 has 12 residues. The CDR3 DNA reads TGTGCCAGCAGCTCTGGCAATCAGCCCCAGCATTTT. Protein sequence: CASSSGNQPQHF.

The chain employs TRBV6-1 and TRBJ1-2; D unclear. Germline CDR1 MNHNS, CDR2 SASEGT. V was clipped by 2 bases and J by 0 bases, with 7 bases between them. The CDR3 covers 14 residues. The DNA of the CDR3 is TGTGCCAGCAGTGAACAGACCGCTAACTATGGCTACACCTTC. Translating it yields CASSEQTANYGYTF.

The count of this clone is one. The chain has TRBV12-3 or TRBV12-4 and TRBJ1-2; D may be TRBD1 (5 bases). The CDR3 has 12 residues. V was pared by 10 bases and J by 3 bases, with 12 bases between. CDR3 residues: CATRRGDYGYTF. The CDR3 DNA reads TGTGCCACCCGTCGGGGGGACTATGGCTACACCTTC.

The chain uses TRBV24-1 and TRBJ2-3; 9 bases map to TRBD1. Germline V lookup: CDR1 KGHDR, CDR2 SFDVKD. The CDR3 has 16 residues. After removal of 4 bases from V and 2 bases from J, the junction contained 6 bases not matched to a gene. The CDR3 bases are TGTGCCACCAGTGACAAGGACAGGGGCGACACAGATACGCAGTATTTT. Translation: CATSDKDRGDTDTQYF.

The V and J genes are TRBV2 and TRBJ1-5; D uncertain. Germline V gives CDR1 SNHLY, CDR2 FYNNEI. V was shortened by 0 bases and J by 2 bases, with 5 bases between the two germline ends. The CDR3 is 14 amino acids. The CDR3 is CASSEAGGNQPQHF. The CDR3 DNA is TGTGCCAGCAGTGAAGCTGGCGGCAATCAGCCCCAGCATTTT.

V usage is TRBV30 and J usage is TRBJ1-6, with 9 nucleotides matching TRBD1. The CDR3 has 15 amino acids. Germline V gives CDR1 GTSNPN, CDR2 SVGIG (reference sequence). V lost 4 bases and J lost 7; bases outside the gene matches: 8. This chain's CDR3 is CAWTLPGQGNSPLHF. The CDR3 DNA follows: TGTGCCTGGACCCTCCCGGGACAGGGCAATTCACCCCTCCACTTT.

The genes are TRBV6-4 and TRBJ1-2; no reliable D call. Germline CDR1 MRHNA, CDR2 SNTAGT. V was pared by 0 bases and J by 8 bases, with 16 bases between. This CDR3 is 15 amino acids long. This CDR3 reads CASSDSTTRPIGYTF. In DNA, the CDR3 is TGTGCCAGCAGTGACTCGACAACCAGGCCCATAGGCTACACCTTC.

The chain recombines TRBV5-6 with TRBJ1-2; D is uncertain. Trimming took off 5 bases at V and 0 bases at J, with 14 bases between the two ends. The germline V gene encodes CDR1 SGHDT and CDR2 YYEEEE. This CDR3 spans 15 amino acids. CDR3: CASSLGSGTNYGYTF. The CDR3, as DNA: TGTGCCAGCAGTCTTGGGTCGGGGACTAACTATGGCTACACCTTC.

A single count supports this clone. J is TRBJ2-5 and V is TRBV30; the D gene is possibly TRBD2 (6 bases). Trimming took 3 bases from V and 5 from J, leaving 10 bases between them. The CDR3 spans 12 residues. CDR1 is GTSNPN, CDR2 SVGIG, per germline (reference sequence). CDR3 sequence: CAWRLAMETQYF. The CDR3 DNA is TGTGCCTGGAGGCTAGCGATGGAGACCCAGTACTTC.

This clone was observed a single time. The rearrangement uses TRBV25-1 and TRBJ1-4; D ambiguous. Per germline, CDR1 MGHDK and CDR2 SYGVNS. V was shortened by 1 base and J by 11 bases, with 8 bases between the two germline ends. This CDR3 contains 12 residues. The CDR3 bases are TGTGCCAGCAGTGAATTCTCCTGGAAACTGTTTTTT. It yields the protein CASSEFSWKLFF. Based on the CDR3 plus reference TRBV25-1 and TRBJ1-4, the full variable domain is EADIYQTPRYLVIGTGKKITLECSQTMGHDKMYWYQQDPGMELHLIHYSYGVNSTEKGDLSSESTVSRIRTEHFPLTLESARPSHTSQYLCASSEFSWKLFFGSGTQLSVL.

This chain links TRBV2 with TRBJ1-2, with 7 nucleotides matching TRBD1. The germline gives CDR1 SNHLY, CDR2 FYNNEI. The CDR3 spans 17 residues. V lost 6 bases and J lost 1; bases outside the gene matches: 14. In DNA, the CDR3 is TGTGCCAGCAGGGGCAGGGGGACAGCCACCAATAACTATGGCTACACCTTC. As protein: CASRGRGTATNNYGYTF.

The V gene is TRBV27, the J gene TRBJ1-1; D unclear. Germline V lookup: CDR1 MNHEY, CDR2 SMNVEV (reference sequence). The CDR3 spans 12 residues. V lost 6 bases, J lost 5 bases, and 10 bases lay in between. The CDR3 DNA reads TGTGCCAGCAGCGCCCAAGGGACTGAAGCTTTCTTT. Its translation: CASSAQGTEAFF.

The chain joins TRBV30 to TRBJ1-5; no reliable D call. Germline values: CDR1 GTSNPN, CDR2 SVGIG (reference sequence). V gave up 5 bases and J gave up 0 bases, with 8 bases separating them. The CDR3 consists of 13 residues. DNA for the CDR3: TGTGCCTGGGCCGAGTTTAGCAATCAGCCCCAGCATTTT. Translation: CAWAEFSNQPQHF.

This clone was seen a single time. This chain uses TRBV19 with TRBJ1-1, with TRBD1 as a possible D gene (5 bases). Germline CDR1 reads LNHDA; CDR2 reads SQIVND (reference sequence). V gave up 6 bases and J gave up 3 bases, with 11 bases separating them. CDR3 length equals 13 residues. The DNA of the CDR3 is TGTGCCAGTAGCCCAGCAGGGTACACTGAAGCTTTCTTT. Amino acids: CASSPAGYTEAFF.

CDR3: CASSTLGQGRANTEAFF. The CDR3 DNA reads TGTGCCAGCAGCACCCTAGGACAGGGGAGAGCGAACACTGAAGCTTTCTTT. The chain couples TRBV5-4 to TRBJ1-1, with TRBD1 matching over 9 bases. The junction had 11 bases not matched to a gene; V was cut back by 4 bases and J by 1 base. Germline V CDR1 and CDR2: SGHNT, YYREEE (reference sequence). CDR3 length equals 17 residues. The full variable domain, rest sourced from reference TRBV5-4 and TRBJ1-1, is ETGVTQSPTHLIKTRGQQVTLRCSSQSGHNTVSWYQQALGQGPQFIFQYYREEENGRGNFPPRFSGLQFPNYSSELNVNALELDDSALYLCASSTLGQGRANTEAFFGQGTRLTVV.

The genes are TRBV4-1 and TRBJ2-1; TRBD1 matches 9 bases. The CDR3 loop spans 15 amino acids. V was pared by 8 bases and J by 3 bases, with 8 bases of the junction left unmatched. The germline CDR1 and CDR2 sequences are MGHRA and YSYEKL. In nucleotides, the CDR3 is TGCGCCAGCGGAGGGGGACAGGGAGGCTACAATGAGCAGTTCTTC. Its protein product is CASGGGQGGYNEQFF.

This CDR3 is CASTGRSTEAFF. CDR3 nucleotides: TGTGCCAGCACGGGTCGGAGCACTGAAGCTTTCTTT. The rearrangement joins TRBV5-6 to TRBJ1-1; D not certain. Germline CDR1 and CDR2: SGHDT and YYEEEE. V dropped 6 bases and J dropped 4 bases, with 10 bases sitting between them. The CDR3 sequence is 12 residues long.